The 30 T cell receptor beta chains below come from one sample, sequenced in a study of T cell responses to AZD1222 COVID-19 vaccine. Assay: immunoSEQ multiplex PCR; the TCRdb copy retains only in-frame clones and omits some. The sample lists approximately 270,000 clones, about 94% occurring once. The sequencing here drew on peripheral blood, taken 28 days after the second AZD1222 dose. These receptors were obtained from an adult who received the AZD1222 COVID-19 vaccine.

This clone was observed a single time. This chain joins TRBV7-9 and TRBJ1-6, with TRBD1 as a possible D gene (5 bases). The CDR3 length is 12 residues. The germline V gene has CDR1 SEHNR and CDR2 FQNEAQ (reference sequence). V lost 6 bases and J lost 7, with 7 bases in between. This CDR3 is CASRTDNSPLHF. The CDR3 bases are TGTGCCAGCAGGACAGACAATTCACCCCTCCACTTT.

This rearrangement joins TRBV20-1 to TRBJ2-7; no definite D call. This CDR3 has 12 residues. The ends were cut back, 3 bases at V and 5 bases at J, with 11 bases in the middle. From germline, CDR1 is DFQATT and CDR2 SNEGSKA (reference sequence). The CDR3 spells CSASASFDEQYF. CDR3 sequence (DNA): TGCAGTGCTAGTGCTAGTTTTGACGAGCAGTACTTC.

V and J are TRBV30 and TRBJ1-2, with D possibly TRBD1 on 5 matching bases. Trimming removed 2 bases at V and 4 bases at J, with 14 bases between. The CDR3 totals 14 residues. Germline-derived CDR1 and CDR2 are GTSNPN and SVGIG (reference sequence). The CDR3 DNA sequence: TGTGCCTGGAGTAGGACTTCTCAGGGCTATGGCTACACCTTC. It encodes CAWSRTSQGYGYTF.

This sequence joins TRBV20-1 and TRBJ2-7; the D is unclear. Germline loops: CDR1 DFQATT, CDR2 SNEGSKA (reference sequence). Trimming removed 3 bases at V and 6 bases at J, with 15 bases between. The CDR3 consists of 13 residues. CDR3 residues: CSASFNSLGEQYF. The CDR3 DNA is TGCAGTGCTAGTTTCAACTCGCTGGGCGAGCAGTACTTC.

The DNA of the CDR3 is TGTGCCAGTAGTTCTCGCGGGGAAAAATCCTACGAGCAGTACTTC. Amino acids: CASSSRGEKSYEQYF. V usage is TRBV19 and J usage is TRBJ2-7; a possible D gene is TRBD2 (6 bases). The CDR3 covers 15 residues. The V gene lost 5 bases and the J gene lost 1 base, with 15 bases spanning the gap. Germline V gene lookup returns CDR1 LNHDA and CDR2 SQIVND (reference sequence).

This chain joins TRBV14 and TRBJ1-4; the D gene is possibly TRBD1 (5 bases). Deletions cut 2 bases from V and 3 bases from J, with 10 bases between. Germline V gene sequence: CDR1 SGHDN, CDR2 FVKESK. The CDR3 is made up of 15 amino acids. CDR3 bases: TGTGCCAGCAGCCAACGGCGGGGGGCTAATGAAAAACTGTTTTTT. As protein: CASSQRRGANEKLFF.

The CDR3 DNA sequence: TGTGCCAGCAGCTTAACAGGGTCCTACAATGAGCAGTTCTTC. It translates to CASSLTGSYNEQFF. V and J are TRBV7-9 and TRBJ2-1, with D maybe TRBD1 (6 bases). Germline V CDR1 and CDR2: SEHNR, FQNEAQ (reference sequence). Trimming removed 2 bases from V and 1 base from J, with 6 bases in between. CDR3 length equals 14 residues.

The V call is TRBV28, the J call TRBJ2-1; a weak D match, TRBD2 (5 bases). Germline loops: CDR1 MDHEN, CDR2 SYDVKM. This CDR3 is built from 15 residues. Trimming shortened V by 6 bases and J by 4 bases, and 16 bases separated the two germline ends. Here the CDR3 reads CASRPSGGSYNEQFF. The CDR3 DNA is TGTGCCAGCAGACCCAGTGGAGGAAGTTACAATGAGCAGTTCTTC.

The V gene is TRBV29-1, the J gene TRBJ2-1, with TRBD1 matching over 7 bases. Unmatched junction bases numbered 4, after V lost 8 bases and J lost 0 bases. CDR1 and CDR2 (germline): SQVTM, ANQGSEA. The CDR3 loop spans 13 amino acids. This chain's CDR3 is CSSQGSSYNEQFF. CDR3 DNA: TGCAGCTCACAGGGGAGCTCCTACAATGAGCAGTTCTTC.

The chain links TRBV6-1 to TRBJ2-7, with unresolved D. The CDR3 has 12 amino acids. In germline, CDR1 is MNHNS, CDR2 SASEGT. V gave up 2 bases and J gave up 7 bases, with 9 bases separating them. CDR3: CASSERTGEQYF. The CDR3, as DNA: TGTGCCAGCAGTGAAAGGACCGGGGAGCAGTACTTC.

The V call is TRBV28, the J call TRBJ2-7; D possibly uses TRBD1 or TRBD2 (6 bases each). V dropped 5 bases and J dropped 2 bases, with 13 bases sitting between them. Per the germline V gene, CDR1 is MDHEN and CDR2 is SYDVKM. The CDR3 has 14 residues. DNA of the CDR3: TGTGCCAGCAGTATCGGGGGCGGGACCTACGAGCAGTACTTC. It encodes CASSIGGGTYEQYF. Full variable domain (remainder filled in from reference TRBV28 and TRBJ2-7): DVKVTQSSRYLVKRTGEKVFLECVQDMDHENMFWYRQDPGLGLRLIYFSYDVKMKEKGDIPEGYSVSREKKERFSLILESASTNQTSMYLCASSIGGGTYEQYFGPGTRLTVT.

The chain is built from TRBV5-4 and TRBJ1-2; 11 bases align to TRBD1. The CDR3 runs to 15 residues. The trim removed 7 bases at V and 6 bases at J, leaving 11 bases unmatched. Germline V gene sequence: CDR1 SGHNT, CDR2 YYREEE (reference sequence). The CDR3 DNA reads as TGTGCCAGCTACCTAGGGGACAGGGGGGAGAATGGCTACACCTTC. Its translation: CASYLGDRGENGYTF.

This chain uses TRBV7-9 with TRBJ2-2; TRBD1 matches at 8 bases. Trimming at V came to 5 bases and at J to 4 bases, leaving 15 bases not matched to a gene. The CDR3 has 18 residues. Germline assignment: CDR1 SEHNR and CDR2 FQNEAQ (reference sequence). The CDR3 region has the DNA TGTGCCAGCAGCCTCCTAATCAGGGGGCGACCTTTCACCGGGGAGCTGTTTTTT. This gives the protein CASSLLIRGRPFTGELFF.

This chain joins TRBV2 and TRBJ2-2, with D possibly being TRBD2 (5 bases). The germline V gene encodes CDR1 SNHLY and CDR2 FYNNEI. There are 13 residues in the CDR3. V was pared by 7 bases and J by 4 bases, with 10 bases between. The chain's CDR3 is CASNGNPTGELFF. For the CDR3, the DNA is TGTGCCAGCAACGGGAATCCCACCGGGGAGCTGTTTTTT.

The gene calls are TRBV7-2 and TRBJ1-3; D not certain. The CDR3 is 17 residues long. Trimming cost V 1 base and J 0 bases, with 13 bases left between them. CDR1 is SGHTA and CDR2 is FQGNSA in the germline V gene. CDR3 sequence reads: CASSLVGVRASGNTIYF. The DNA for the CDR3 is TGTGCCAGCAGCTTAGTGGGAGTTAGGGCCTCTGGAAACACCATATATTTT. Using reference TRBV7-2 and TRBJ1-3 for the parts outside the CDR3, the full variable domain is GAGVSQSPSNKVTEKGKDVELRCDPISGHTALYWYRQSLGQGLEFLIYFQGNSAPDKSGLPSDRFSAERTGGSVSTLTIQRTQQEDSAVYLCASSLVGVRASGNTIYFGEGSWLTVV.

CDR3 in amino acids: CASSKDGTYYNEQFF. DNA of the CDR3: TGTGCCAGCAGCAAAGACGGGACGTATTACAATGAGCAGTTCTTC. The chain has TRBV11-3 and TRBJ2-1; D tentatively reads TRBD1 or TRBD2 (5 bases each). CDR1 SGHNT and CDR2 YENEEA come from the germline V gene. This CDR3 is 15 amino acids long. The V and J ends lost 5 bases and 4 bases respectively, with 15 bases between them.

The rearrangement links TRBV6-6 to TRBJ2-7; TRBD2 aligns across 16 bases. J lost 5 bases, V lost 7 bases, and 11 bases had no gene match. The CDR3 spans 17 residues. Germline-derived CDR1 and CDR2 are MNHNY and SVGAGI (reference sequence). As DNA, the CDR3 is TGTGCCAGCATTCGGGGGGGACTAGCGGGAGGGAAAAACGAGCAGTACTTC. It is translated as CASIRGGLAGGKNEQYF.

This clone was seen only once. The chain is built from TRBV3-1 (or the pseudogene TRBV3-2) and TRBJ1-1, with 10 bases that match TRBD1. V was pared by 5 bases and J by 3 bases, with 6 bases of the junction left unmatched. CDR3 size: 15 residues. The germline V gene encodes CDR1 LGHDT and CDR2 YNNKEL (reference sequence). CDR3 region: CASSFGTGEDTEAFF. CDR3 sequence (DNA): TGTGCCAGCAGCTTCGGGACAGGGGAGGACACTGAAGCTTTCTTT.

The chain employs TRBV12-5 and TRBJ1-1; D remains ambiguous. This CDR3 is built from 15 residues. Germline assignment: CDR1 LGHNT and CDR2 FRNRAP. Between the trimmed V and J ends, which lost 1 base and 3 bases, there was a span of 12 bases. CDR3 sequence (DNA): TGTGCTAGTGGTTTGGGAGTAGGCCGGCACACTGAAGCTTTCTTT. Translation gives CASGLGVGRHTEAFF. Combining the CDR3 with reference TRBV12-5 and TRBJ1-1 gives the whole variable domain DARVTQTPRHKVTEMGQEVTMRCQPILGHNTVFWYRQTMMQGLELLAYFRNRAPLDDSGMPKDRFSAEMPDATLATLKIQPSEPRDSAVYFCASGLGVGRHTEAFFGQGTRLTVV.

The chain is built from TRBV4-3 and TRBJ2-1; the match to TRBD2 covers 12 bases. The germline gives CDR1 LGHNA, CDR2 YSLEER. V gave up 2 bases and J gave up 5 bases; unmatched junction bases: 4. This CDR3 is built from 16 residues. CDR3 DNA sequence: TGCGCCAGCAGCCAACTAGCGGGAGGGCCCCACAATGAGCAGTTCTTC. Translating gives CASSQLAGGPHNEQFF.

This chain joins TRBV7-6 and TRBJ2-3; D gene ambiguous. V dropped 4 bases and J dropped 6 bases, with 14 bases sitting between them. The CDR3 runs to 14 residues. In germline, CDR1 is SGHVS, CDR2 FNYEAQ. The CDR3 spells CASSSSAGMDTQYF. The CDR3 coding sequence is TGTGCCAGCAGCTCGTCGGCCGGAATGGATACGCAGTATTTT.

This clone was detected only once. This CDR3 reads CSAFQGADTQYF. CDR3 nucleotide sequence: TGCAGCGCTTTCCAGGGGGCAGATACGCAGTATTTT. V gene TRBV29-1 combines with J gene TRBJ2-3; TRBD1 aligns across 7 bases. From germline, CDR1 is SQVTM and CDR2 ANQGSEA. J lost 4 bases, V lost 7 bases, and 5 bases had no gene match. The CDR3 contains 12 residues.

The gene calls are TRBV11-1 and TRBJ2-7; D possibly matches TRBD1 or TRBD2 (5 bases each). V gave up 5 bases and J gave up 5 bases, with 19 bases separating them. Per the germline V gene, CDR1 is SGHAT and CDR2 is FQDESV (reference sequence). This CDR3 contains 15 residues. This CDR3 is CASSTLPGPRDEQYF. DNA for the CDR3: TGTGCCAGCAGCACTTTACCGGGACCCAGAGACGAGCAGTACTTC.

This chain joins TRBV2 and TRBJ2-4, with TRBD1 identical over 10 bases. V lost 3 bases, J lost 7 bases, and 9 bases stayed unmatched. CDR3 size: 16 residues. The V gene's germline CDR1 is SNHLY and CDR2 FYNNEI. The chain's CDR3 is CASSDLLGQGWNIQYF. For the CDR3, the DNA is TGTGCCAGCAGTGACCTCCTGGGACAGGGGTGGAACATTCAGTACTTC. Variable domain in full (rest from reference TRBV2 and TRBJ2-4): EPEVTQTPSHQVTQMGQEVILRCVPISNHLYFYWYRQILGQKVEFLVSFYNNEISEKSEIFDDQFSVERPDGSNFTLKIRSTKLEDSAMYFCASSDLLGQGWNIQYFGAGTRLSVL.

CDR3 sequence: CASNVMSNQPQHF. CDR3 DNA sequence: TGTGCCAGCAACGTCATGAGCAATCAGCCCCAGCATTTT. This rearrangement joins TRBV28 to TRBJ1-5; D gene uncertain. CDR1 and CDR2 from the germline V gene are MDHEN and SYDVKM. This CDR3 is built from 13 residues. V was clipped by 7 bases and J by 1 base, with 8 bases between them. Based on the CDR3 plus reference TRBV28 and TRBJ1-5, the full variable domain is DVKVTQSSRYLVKRTGEKVFLECVQDMDHENMFWYRQDPGLGLRLIYFSYDVKMKEKGDIPEGYSVSREKKERFSLILESASTNQTSMYLCASNVMSNQPQHFGDGTRLSIL.

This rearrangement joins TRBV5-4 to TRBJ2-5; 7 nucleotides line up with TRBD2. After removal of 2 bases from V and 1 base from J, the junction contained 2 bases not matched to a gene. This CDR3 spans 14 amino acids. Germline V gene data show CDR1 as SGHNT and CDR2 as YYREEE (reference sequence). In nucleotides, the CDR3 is TGTGCCAGCAGCTTATCGGGGGGCCAAGAGACCCAGTACTTC. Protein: CASSLSGGQETQYF.

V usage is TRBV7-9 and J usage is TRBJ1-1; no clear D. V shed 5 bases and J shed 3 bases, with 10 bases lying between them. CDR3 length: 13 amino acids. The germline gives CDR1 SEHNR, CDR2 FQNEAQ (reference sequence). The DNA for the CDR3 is TGTGCCAGCAGCCCCGACGGATACACTGAAGCTTTCTTT. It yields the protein CASSPDGYTEAFF.

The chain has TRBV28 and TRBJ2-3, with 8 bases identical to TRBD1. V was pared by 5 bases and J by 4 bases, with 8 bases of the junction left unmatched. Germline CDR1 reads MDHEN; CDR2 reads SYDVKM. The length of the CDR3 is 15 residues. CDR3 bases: TGTGCCAGCAGTCCCCGCGGACAGGGATCAGATACGCAGTATTTT. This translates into CASSPRGQGSDTQYF.

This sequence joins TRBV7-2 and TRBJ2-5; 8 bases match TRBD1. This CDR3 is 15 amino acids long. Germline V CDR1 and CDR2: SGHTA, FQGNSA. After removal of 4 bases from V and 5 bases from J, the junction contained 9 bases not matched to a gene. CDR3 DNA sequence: TGTGCCAGCAGCTATGACAGGGGTTCCGGGGAGACCCAGTACTTC. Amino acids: CASSYDRGSGETQYF.

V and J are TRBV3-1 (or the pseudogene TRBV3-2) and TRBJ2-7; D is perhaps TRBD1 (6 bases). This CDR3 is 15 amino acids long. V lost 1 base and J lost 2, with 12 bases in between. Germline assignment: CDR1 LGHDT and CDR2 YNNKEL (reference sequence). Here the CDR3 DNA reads TGTGCCAGCAGCCAAGTTTGGACAGATACCTACGAGCAGTACTTC. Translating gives CASSQVWTDTYEQYF.